This T cell receptor beta chain was identified in a study of CD8 T cells in ankylosing spondylitis. The study, taken as a whole, reports: In synovial fluid and blood from reactive arthritis, some motif variants were previously reported. Matched ankylosing spondylitis synovial fluid reportedly showed significant enrichment of disease-linked clones. Apparently characteristic of ankylosing spondylitis blood was a TCR beta motif (under ten highly homologous variants). Disease-linked clones bore a CD8+ phenotype and were relatively rare in peripheral blood.

Making use of molecular barcodes, quantitative 5'-RACE generated TCR beta libraries. TCRdb passed the 5' RACE reads through MiXCR, listing each CDR3 protein once. The sample has fewer than 550,000 distinct CDR3 sequences, about 5.2% seen once. V lost 2 bases to trimming and J lost 4 bases; unmatched junction nucleotides: 4. From germline, CDR1 is MNHEY and CDR2 SVGEGT. This CDR3 is built from 15 residues. In this sample, this clonotype turned up many times. Antigen unknown. The V and J genes are TRBV6-2 or TRBV6-3 and TRBJ2-2; 7 positions match TRBD2. The TCR was taken from a male donor with ankylosing spondylitis. Specimen: blood, either unsorted or a sorted T cell fraction (not recorded which). CDR3 sequence (DNA): TGTGCCAGCAGTTACCACGGGGGGATCACCGGGGAGCTGTTTTTT. Its protein product is CASSYHGGITGELFF.